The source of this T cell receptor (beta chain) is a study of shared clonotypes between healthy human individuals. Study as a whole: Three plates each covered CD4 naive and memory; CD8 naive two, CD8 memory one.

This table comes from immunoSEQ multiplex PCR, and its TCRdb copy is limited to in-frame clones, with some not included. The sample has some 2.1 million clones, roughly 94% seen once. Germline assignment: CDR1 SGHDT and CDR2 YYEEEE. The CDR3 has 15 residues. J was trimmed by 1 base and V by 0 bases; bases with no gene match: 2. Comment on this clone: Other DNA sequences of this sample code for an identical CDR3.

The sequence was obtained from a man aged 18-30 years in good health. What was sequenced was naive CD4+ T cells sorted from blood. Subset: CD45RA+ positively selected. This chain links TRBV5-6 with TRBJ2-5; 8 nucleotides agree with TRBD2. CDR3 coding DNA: TGTGCCAGCAGCTTGGGCCTAGCGGGCCAAGAGACCCAGTACTTC. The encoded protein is CASSLGLAGQETQYF.